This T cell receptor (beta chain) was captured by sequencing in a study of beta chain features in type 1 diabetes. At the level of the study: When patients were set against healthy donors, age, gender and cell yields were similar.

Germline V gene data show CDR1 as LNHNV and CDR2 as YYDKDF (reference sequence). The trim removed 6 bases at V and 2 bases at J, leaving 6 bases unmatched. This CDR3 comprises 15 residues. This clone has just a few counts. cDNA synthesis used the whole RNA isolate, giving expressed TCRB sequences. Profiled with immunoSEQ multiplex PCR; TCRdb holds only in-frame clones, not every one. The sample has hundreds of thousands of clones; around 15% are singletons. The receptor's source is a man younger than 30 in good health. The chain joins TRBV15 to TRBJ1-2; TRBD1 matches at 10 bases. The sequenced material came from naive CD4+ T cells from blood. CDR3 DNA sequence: TGTGCCACCAGTCGGGGACAGGGGTCGAACTATGGCTACACCTTC. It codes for CATSRGQGSNYGYTF.